A single sample gave rise to the 8 T cell receptor beta chains below, sequenced in a study of blood T cell repertoires in COVID-19. Profiling relied on immunoSEQ multiplex PCR, and the TCRdb table lists in-frame clones only, not all of them. The sample records about 250,000 clones, more than 75% being singletons. Sequenced material: peripheral blood. The receptors shown here come from an elderly woman with COVID-19, enrolled during active disease.

The chain recombines TRBV3-1 (or the pseudogene TRBV3-2) with TRBJ2-2; D not certain. The V gene lost 1 base and the J gene lost 1 base, with 4 bases spanning the gap. Germline V gene lookup returns CDR1 LGHDT and CDR2 YNNKEL (reference sequence). This CDR3 region has 14 residues. The CDR3 loop reads CASSQVMNTGELFF. The CDR3 region has the DNA TGTGCCAGCAGCCAAGTTATGAACACCGGGGAGCTGTTTTTT.

The chain employs TRBV2 and TRBJ2-2, with TRBD2 identical over 14 bases. The V gene end was trimmed by 6 bases and the J gene end by 2 bases; junction bases not matched to a gene: 8. The CDR3 extends over 18 amino acids. The germline V gene encodes CDR1 SNHLY and CDR2 FYNNEI. The CDR3 is CASSAGLAGGLNTGELFF. CDR3 nucleotides: TGTGCCAGCAGCGCAGGACTAGCGGGGGGACTTAACACCGGGGAGCTGTTTTTT.

The chain carries TRBV6-6 and TRBJ2-7, with D perhaps TRBD1 (5 bases). CDR1 and CDR2 from the germline V gene are MNHNY and SVGAGI (reference sequence). V lost 6 bases and J lost 0, with 21 bases in between. CDR3 length equals 17 residues. The CDR3 protein is CASSRDSLKKLSYEQYF. CDR3 nucleotides: TGTGCCAGCAGCCGAGACAGCTTAAAGAAGCTCTCCTACGAGCAGTACTTC.

V and J are TRBV7-2 and TRBJ2-3; 12 bases align to TRBD1. CDR3 length: 16 residues. Per germline, CDR1 SGHTA and CDR2 FQGNSA. V was clipped by 4 bases and J by 4 bases; unmatched bases: 6. As DNA, the CDR3 is TGTGCCAGCAGCTCCCCGGGACAGGGGGCGTCAGATACGCAGTATTTT. Residues: CASSSPGQGASDTQYF.

V usage is TRBV18 and J usage is TRBJ1-3; perhaps TRBD1 as D (5 bases). With 1 base removed from V and 0 bases from J, the gap between germline ends came to 13 bases. Germline CDR1 reads KGHSH; CDR2 reads LQKENI. This CDR3 contains 17 residues. CDR3 DNA: TGTGCCAGCTCACCACGAGATTCAGGGATCTCTGGAAACACCATATATTTT. This codes for CASSPRDSGISGNTIYF.

The chain combines TRBV7-2 with TRBJ1-1; D is ambiguous. CDR1 is SGHTA and CDR2 is FQGNSA in the germline V gene. V was cut by 2 bases and J by 3 bases, with 10 bases left in between. The CDR3 consists of 14 residues. CDR3 residues: CASSLNTGYTEAFF. Here the CDR3 DNA reads TGTGCCAGCAGCTTAAATACCGGGTACACTGAAGCTTTCTTT.

The genes are TRBV6-4 and TRBJ1-1; D call uncertain. V was trimmed by 6 bases and J by 3 bases, leaving 11 bases between them. Germline V CDR1 and CDR2: MRHNA, SNTAGT. This CDR3 spans 13 amino acids. The CDR3 DNA follows: TGTGCCAGCAGAAAACTCCCTGACACTGAAGCTTTCTTT. Encoded protein: CASRKLPDTEAFF.

This clone was seen only once. The rearrangement uses TRBV30 and TRBJ1-1; TRBD1 matches 7 bases. Germline loops: CDR1 GTSNPN, CDR2 SVGIG (reference sequence). Unmatched junction bases numbered 14, after V lost 4 bases and J lost 3 bases. This CDR3 comprises 16 residues. The CDR3, as DNA: TGTGCCTGGATGAGGGCAGGGGGGATTCGGGACACTGAAGCTTTCTTT. This gives the protein CAWMRAGGIRDTEAFF.